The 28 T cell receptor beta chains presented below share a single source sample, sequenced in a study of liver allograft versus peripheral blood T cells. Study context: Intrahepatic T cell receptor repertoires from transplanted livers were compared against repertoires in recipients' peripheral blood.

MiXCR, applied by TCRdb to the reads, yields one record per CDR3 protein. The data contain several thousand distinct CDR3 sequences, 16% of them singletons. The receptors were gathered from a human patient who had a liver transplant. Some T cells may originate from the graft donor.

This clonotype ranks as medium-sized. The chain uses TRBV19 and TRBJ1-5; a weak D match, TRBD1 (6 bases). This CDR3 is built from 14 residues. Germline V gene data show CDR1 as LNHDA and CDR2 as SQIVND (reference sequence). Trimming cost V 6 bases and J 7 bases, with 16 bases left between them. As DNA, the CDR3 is TGTGCCAGTAGGCCAGAAATGGACAGACAGCCCCAGCATTTT. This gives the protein CASRPEMDRQPQHF.

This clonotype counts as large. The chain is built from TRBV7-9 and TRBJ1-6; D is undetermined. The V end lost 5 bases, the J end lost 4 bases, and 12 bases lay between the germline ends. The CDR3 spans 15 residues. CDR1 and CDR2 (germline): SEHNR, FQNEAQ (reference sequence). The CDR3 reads CASSPGWDYNSPLHF. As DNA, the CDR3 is TGTGCCAGCAGCCCCGGCTGGGATTATAATTCACCCCTCCACTTT.

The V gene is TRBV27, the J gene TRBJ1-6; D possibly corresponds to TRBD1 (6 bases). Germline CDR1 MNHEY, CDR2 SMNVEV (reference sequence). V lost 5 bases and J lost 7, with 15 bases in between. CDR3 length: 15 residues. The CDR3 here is CASSPIQGLNSPLHF. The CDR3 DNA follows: TGTGCCAGCAGTCCGATACAGGGTTTGAATTCACCCCTCCACTTT.

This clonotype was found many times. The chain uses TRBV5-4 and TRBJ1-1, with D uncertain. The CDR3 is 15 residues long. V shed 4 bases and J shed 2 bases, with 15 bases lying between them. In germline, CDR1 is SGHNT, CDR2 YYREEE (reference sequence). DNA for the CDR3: TGTGCCAGCAGCACGAGGTGGGGTGATAACACTGAAGCTTTCTTT. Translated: CASSTRWGDNTEAFF.

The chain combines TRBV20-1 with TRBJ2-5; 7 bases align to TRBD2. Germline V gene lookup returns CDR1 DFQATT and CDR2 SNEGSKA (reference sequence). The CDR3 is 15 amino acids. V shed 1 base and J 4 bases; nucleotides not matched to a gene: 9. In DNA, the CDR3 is TGCAGTGCTAGAGCCCCCTCCGGACTAGTAGAGACCCAGTACTTC. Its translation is CSARAPSGLVETQYF.

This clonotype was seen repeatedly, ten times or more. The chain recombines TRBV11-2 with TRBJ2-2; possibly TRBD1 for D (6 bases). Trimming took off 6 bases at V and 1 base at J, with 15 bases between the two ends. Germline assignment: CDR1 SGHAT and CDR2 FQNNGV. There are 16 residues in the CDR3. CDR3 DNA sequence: TGTGCCAGCAGAGATAGCAGGGGCTTGAACACCGGGGAGCTGTTTTTT. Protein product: CASRDSRGLNTGELFF.

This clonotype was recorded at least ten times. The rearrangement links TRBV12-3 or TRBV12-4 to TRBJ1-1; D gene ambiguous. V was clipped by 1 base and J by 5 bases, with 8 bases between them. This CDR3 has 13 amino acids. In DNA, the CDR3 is TGTGCCAGCAGTTTAGTGGCTGGGACTGAAGCTTTCTTT. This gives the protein CASSLVAGTEAFF.

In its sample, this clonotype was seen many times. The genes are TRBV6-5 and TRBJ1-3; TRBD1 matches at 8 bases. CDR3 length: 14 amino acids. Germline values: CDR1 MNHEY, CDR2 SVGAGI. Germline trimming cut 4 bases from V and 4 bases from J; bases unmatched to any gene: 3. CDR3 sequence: CASSSRDRGNTIYF. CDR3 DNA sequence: TGTGCCAGCAGTTCCCGGGACAGGGGAAACACCATATATTTT.

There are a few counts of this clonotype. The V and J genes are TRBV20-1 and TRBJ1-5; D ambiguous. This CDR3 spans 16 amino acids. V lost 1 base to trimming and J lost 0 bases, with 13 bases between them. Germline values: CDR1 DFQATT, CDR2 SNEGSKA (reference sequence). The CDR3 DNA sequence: TGCAGTGCTAGAGCCGTGGGTCGAGGTAGCAATCAGCCCCAGCATTTT. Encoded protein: CSARAVGRGSNQPQHF.

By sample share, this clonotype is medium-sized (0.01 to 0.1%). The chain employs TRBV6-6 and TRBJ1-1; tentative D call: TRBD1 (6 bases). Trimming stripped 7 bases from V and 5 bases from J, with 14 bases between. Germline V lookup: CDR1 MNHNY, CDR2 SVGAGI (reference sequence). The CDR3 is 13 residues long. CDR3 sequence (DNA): TGTGCCAGCATCCTGGGAGGGGGAACTGAAGCTTTCTTT. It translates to CASILGGGTEAFF.

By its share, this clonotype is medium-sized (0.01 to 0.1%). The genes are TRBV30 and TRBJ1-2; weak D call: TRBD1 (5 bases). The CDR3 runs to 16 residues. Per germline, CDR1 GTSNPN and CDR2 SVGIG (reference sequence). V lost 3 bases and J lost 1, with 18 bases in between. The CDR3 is CAWSQKGQGLNYGYTF. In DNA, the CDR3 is TGTGCCTGGAGCCAAAAGGGTCAGGGACTTAACTATGGCTACACCTTC.

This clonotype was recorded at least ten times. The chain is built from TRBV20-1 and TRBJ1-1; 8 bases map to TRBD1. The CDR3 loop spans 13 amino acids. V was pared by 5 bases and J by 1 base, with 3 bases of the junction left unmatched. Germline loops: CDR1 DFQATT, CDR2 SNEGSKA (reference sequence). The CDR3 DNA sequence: TGCAGTGCTGCCGGGACAGGGAACACTGAAGCTTTCTTT. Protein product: CSAAGTGNTEAFF.

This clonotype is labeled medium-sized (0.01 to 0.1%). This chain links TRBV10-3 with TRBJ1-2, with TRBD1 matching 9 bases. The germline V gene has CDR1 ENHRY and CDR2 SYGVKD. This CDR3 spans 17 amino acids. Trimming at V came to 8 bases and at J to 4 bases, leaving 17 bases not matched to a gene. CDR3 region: CAIATPTALTGGYGYTF. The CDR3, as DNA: TGTGCCATCGCCACGCCCACGGCCCTGACAGGGGGCTATGGCTACACCTTC.

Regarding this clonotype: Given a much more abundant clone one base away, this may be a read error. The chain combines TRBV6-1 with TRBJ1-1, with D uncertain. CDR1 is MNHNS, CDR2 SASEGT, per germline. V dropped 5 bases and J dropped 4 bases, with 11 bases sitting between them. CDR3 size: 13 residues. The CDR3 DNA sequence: TGTGCCAGCAGTCGGCAGCCCCGCACTGAAGCTTTCTTT. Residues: CASSRQPRTEAFF.

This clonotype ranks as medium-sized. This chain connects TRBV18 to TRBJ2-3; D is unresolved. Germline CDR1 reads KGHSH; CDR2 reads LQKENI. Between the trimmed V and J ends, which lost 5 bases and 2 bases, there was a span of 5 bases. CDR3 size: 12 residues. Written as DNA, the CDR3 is TGTGCCAGCTCAGAATACACAGATACGCAGTATTTT. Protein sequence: CASSEYTDTQYF.

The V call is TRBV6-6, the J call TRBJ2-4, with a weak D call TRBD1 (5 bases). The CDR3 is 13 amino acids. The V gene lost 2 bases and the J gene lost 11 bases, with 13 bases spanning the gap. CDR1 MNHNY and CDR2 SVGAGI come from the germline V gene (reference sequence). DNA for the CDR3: TGTGCCAGCAGTTACCCTAATTCAGGGTTTCAGTACTTC. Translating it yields CASSYPNSGFQYF.

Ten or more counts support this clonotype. CDR3 residues: CSAGAGDSPLHF. DNA of the CDR3: TGCAGTGCTGGGGCCGGGGATTCACCCCTCCACTTT. The chain employs TRBV20-1 and TRBJ1-6; D may be TRBD1 (5 bases). The CDR3 extends over 12 amino acids. Trimming took off 5 bases at V and 8 bases at J, with 10 bases between the two ends. Germline V gives CDR1 DFQATT, CDR2 SNEGSKA (reference sequence).

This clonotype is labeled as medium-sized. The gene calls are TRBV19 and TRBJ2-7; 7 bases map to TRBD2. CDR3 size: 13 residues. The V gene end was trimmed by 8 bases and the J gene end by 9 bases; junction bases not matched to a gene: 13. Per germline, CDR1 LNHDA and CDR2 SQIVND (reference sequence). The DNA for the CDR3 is TGTGCCAGTTTAAGACCTCCTCCTAGCGGGCAGTACTTC. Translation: CASLRPPPSGQYF.

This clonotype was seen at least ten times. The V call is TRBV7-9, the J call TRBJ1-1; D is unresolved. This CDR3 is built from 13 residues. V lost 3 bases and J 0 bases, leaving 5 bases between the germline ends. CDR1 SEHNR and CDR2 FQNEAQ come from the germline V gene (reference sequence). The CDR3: CASSFNVNTEAFF. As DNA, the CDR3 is TGTGCCAGCAGCTTTAATGTGAACACTGAAGCTTTCTTT.

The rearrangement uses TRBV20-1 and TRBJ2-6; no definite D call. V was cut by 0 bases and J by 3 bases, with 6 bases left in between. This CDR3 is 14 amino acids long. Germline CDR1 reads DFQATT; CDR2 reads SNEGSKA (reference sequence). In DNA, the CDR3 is TGCAGTGCTAGAGAGGGAAGTGGGGCCAACGTCCTGACTTTC. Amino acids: CSAREGSGANVLTF.

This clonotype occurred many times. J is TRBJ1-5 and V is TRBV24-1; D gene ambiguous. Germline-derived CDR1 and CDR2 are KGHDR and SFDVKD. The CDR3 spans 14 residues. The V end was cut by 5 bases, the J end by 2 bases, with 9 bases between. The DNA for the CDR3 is TGTGCCACCAGTGGGGGTGGACGCAATCAGCCCCAGCATTTT. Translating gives CATSGGGRNQPQHF.

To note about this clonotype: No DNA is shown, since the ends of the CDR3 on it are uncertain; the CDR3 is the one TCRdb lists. The CDR3 region is CSASWGAGNTMYF. The chain recombines TRBV20-1 with TRBJ1-3; TRBD1 reflects the table's D call only, with no check against the DNA. Germline V CDR1 and CDR2: DFQATT, SNEGSKA (reference sequence). The CDR3 spans 13 amino acids, including both terminal residues.

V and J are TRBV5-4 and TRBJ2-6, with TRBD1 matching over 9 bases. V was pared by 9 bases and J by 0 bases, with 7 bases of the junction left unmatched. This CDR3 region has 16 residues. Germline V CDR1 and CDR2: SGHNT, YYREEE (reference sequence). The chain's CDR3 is CATKQGALSGANVLTF. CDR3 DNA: TGTGCCACGAAACAGGGGGCCCTCTCTGGGGCCAACGTCCTGACTTTC.

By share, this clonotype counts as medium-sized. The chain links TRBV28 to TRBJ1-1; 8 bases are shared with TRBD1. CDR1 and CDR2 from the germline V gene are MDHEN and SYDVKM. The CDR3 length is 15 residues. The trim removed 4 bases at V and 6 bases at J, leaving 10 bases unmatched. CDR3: CASSYPRTGRSEAFF. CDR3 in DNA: TGTGCCAGCAGTTATCCCAGGACAGGGAGGTCTGAAGCTTTCTTT.

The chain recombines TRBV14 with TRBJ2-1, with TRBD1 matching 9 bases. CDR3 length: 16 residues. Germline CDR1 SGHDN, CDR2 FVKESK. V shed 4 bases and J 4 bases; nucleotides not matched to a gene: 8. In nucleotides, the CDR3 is TGTGCCAGCAGCCGTACCGGGACAGGGACATACAATGAGCAGTTCTTC. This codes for CASSRTGTGTYNEQFF.

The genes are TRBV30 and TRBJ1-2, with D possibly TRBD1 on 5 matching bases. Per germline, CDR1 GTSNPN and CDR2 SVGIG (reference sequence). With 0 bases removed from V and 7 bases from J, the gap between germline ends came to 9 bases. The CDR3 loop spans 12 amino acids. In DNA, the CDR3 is TGTGCCTGGAGTGTGGGGCCGGGTGGCTACACCTTC. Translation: CAWSVGPGGYTF.

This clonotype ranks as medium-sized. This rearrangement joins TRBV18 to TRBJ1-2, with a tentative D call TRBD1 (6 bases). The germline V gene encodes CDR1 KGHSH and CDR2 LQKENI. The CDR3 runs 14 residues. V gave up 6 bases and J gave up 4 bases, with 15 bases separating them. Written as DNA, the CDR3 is TGTGCCAGCTCCCCGGACAGACTTGGCTATGGCTACACCTTC. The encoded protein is CASSPDRLGYGYTF.

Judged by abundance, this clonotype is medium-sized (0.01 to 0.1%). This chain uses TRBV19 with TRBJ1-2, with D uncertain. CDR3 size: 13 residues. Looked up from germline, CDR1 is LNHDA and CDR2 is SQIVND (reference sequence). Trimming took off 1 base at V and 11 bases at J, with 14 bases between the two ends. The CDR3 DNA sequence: TGTGCCAGTAGTATAGGAACAGTACCAAAATACACCTTC. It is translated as CASSIGTVPKYTF.